The 9 T cell receptor beta chains below all came from one sample that was sequenced in a study of cytomegalovirus exposure and HLA in healthy donors. The PCR ran on 60 Vbeta and 13 Jbeta primers. Produced via immunoSEQ multiplex PCR; TCRdb's table is partial and in-frame only. Here the sample spans about 130,000 clones, approximately 82% being singletons. The material sequenced was PBMCs. The receptors were gathered from a boy aged 2-15 years in good health and CMV-seronegative.

This clone was seen more than once but under ten times. The rearrangement uses TRBV7-2 and TRBJ1-6; D not certain. CDR1 is SGHTA, CDR2 FQGNSA, per germline. The CDR3 consists of 15 residues. V lost 1 base to trimming and J lost 0 bases, with 4 bases between them. The DNA for the CDR3 is TGTGCCAGCAGCTTAGACAGCTCCTATAATTCACCCCTCCACTTT. It translates to CASSLDSSYNSPLHF.

The rearrangement links TRBV6-5 to TRBJ1-4; D not certain. V dropped 0 bases and J dropped 0 bases, with 8 bases sitting between them. CDR1 MNHEY and CDR2 SVGAGI come from the germline V gene. This CDR3 has 16 residues. CDR3 sequence reads: CASSYSIIATNEKLFF. As DNA, the CDR3 is TGTGCCAGCAGTTACTCGATCATAGCAACTAATGAAAAACTGTTTTTT.

This clone was seen only once. The chain uses TRBV29-1 and TRBJ2-5; 9 bases align to TRBD1. The CDR3 loop spans 13 amino acids. Germline V gene lookup returns CDR1 SQVTM and CDR2 ANQGSEA. Trimming at V came to 4 bases and at J to 4 bases, leaving 4 bases not matched to a gene. The CDR3: CSVGGTGSETQYF. As DNA, the CDR3 is TGCAGCGTTGGAGGGACAGGGTCAGAGACCCAGTACTTC. The full variable domain, rest sourced from reference TRBV29-1 and TRBJ2-5, is SAVISQKPSRDICQRGTSLTIQCQVDSQVTMMFWYRQQPGQSLTLIATANQGSEATYESGFVIDKFPISRPNLTFSTLTVSNMSPEDSSIYLCSVGGTGSETQYFGPGTRLLVL.

This rearrangement joins TRBV5-6 to TRBJ2-7; D not resolved. Germline CDR1 reads SGHDT; CDR2 reads YYEEEE. This CDR3 contains 14 residues. With 1 base removed from V and 3 bases from J, the gap between germline ends came to 11 bases. CDR3 DNA: TGTGCCAGCAGCTTGCTTACCGAGCGCTACGAGCAGTACTTC. The encoded protein is CASSLLTERYEQYF.

This chain uses TRBV6-6 with TRBJ1-2; TRBD1 matches 11 bases. The CDR3 is 14 amino acids. With V trimmed by 6 bases and J by 1 base, 1 base remained unmatched. Germline V gives CDR1 MNHNY, CDR2 SVGAGI (reference sequence). The CDR3: CASRGTGGNYGYTF. CDR3 sequence (DNA): TGTGCCAGCAGGGGGACAGGGGGTAACTATGGCTACACCTTC.

The chain links TRBV2 to TRBJ2-5; D possibly corresponds to TRBD1 (5 bases). The CDR3 has 14 residues. The V gene's germline CDR1 is SNHLY and CDR2 FYNNEI. Between the trimmed V and J ends, which lost 4 bases and 2 bases, there was a span of 11 bases. This CDR3 reads CASSVYRRQETQYF. CDR3 sequence (DNA): TGTGCCAGCAGTGTGTACAGGCGACAAGAGACCCAGTACTTC.

This chain links TRBV6-5 with TRBJ1-3; 8 bases agree with TRBD1. Germline assignment: CDR1 MNHEY and CDR2 SVGAGI. The CDR3 loop spans 15 amino acids. Trimming took 6 bases from V and 4 from J; bases not matched to a gene: 8. The CDR3 bases are TGTGCCAGCAGATCAGGGGGCCCGAGGGGAAACACCATATATTTT. Amino acids: CASRSGGPRGNTIYF.

The V gene is TRBV4-3, the J gene TRBJ2-2, with 7 bases fitting TRBD1. Germline lookup yields CDR1 LGHNA and CDR2 YSLEER. V lost 3 bases and J lost 3; bases outside the gene matches: 4. This CDR3 contains 15 residues. CDR3 DNA: TGCGCCAGCAGCCAGATGGACAGGTACACCGGGGAGCTGTTTTTT. Translation: CASSQMDRYTGELFF.

This sequence joins TRBV19 and TRBJ1-1; TRBD1 might be the D (6 bases). Germline CDR1 is LNHDA and CDR2 is SQIVND (reference sequence). The CDR3 has 13 residues. With 4 bases removed from V and 5 bases from J, the gap between germline ends came to 11 bases. The CDR3: CASSKQGSTEAFF. CDR3 DNA: TGTGCCAGTAGTAAACAGGGAAGTACTGAAGCTTTCTTT.